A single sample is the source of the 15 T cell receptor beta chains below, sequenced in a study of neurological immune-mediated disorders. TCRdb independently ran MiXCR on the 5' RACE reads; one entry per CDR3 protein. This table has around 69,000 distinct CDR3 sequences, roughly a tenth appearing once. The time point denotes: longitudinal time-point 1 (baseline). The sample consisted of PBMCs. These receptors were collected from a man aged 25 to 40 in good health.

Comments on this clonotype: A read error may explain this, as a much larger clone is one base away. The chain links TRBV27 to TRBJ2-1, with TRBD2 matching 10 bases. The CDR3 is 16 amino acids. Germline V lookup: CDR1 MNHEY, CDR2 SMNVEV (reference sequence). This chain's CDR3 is CANSPTIAGGVDEQFF. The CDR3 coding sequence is TGTGCCAACAGTCCAACAATAGCGGGAGGTGTCGATGAGCAGTTCTTC.

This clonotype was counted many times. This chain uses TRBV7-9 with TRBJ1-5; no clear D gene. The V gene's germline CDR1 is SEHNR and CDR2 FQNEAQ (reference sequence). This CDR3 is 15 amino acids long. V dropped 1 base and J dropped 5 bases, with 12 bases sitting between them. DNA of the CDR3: TGTGCCAGCAGCTTAGAAGGCAAACCGTATCAGCCCCAGCATTTT. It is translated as CASSLEGKPYQPQHF.

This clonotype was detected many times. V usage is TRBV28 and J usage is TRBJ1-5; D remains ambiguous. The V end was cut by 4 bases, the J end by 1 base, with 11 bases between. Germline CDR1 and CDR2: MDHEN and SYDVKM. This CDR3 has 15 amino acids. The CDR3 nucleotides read TGTGCCAGCAGTTACGTAGACTTCAGCAATCAGCCCCAGCATTTT. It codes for CASSYVDFSNQPQHF.

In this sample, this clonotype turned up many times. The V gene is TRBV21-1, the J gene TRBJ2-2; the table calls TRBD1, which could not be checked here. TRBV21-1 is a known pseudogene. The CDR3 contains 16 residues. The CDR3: CASSRVDRVNTGELFF. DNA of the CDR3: TGTGCCAGCAGCCGGGTTGACAGGGTGAACACCGGGGAGCTGTTTTTT.

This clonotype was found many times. CDR3 in amino acids: CASSSLGTDTQYF. The CDR3 DNA is TGTGCCAGCAGCTCCCTCGGTACAGATACGCAGTATTTT. This rearrangement joins TRBV11-2 to TRBJ2-3; unclear D gene. This CDR3 has 13 amino acids. V was pared by 4 bases and J by 3 bases, with 8 bases between. Germline CDR1 and CDR2: SGHAT and FQNNGV.

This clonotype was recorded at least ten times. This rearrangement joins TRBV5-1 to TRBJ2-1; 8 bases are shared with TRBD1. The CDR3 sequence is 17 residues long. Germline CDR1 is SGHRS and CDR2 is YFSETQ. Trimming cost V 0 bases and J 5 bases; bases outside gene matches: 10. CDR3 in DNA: TGCGCCAGCAGCTTGGGACAGGGGAAATTATCGAACAATGAGCAGTTCTTC. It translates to CASSLGQGKLSNNEQFF.

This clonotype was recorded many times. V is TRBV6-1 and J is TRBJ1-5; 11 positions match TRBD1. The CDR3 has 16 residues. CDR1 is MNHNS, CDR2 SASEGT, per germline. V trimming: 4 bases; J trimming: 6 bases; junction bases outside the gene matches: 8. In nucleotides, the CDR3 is TGTGCCAGCAGTGCTGGCGGGACAGGGGGTATTCAGCCCCAGCATTTT. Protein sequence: CASSAGGTGGIQPQHF.

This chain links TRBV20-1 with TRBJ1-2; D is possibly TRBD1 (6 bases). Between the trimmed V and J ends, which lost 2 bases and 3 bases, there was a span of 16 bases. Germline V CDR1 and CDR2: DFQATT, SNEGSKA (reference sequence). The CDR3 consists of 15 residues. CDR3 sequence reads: CSARPTGGADYGYTF. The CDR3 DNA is TGCAGTGCTAGACCAACTGGGGGCGCGGACTATGGCTACACCTTC.

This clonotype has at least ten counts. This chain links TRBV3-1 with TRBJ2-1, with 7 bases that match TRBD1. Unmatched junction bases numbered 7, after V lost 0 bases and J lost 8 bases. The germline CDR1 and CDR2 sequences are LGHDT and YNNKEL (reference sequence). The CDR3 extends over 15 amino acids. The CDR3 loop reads CASSQDTGAGDEQFF. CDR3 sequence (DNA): TGTGCCAGCAGCCAAGATACAGGGGCAGGGGATGAGCAGTTCTTC.

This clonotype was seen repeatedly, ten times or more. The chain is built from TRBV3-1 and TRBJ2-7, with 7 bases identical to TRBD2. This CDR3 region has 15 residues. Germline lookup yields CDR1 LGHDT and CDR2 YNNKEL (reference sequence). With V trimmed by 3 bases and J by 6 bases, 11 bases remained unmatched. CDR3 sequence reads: CASSHLGLGSREQYF. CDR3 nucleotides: TGTGCCAGCAGCCATTTAGGACTAGGATCCCGCGAGCAGTACTTC.

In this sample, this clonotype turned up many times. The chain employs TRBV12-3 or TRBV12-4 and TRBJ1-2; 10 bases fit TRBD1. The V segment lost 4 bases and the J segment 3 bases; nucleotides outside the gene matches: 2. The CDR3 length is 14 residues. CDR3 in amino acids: CASSYGQGDYGYTF. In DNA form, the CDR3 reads TGTGCCAGCAGTTACGGACAGGGGGACTATGGCTACACCTTC.

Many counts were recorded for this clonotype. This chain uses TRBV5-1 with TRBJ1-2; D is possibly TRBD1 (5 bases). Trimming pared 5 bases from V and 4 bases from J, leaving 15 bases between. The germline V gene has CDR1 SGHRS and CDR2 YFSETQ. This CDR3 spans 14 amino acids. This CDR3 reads CASREDSGGYGYTF. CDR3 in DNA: TGCGCCAGCAGGGAAGACAGCGGAGGCTATGGCTACACCTTC. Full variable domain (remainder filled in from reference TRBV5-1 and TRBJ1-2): KAGVTQTPRYLIKTRGQQVTLSCSPISGHRSVSWYQQTPGQGLQFLFEYFSETQRNKGNFPGRFSGRQFSNSRSEMNVSTLELGDSALYLCASREDSGGYGYTFGSGTRLTVV.

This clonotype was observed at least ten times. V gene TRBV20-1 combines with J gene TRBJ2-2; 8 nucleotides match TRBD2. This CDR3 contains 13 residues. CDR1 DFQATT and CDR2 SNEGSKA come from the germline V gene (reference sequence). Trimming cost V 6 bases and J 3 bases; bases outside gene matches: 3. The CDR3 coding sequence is TGCAGTGCCAAGCGGGAGTACACCGGGGAGCTGTTTTTT. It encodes CSAKREYTGELFF.

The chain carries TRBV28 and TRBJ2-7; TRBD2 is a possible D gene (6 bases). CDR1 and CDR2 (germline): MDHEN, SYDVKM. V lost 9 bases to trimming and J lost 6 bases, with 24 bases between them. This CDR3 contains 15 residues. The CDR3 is CARRFKGRPSFEQYF. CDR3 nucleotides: TGTGCCAGAAGGTTCAAGGGGAGGCCCTCGTTCGAGCAGTACTTC.

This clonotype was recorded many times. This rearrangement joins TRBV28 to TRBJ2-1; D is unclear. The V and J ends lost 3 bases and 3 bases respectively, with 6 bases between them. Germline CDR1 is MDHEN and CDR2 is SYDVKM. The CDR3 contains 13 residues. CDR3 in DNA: TGTGCCAGCAGTTTTACCAGCTACAATGAGCAGTTCTTC. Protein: CASSFTSYNEQFF.